Each of the 19 T cell receptor beta chains below was sequenced from the same sample in a study of blood T cells in healthy people across ages (dated by TCRdb to the mid-2010s). Libraries came from 5' RACE. Sequenced on an Illumina HiSeq 2500. The second PCR ran for roughly 7 to 12 cycles and used a J-beta primer mix along with a sample-barcoded 5' primer. TCRdb redid the processing of the public reads, applying fastp at Q25 and MiXCR, and retained in-frame beta chains. Each entry is one CDR3 protein sequence, shown with its most common DNA and genes. The sample table holds around 1,000,000 distinct CDR3 sequences, of which almost 25% were seen once. Approximately 0.7% of the sample is taken by the ten largest. The sample was also linked to a second study, of T cells of mothers and their children.

The sample consisted of blood. These receptors all come from a girl aged 2 to 9 in good health.

The chain combines TRBV10-2 with TRBJ2-1; D ambiguous. The end of the DNA fits TRBJ2-7 better, so the J call may be wrong. Germline V gives CDR1 WSHSY, CDR2 SAAADI. This CDR3 has 12 residues. In DNA, the CDR3 is TGCGCCAGCAGTGAGTCCCAATACGAGCAGTACTTC. The encoded protein is CASSESQYEQYF.

The chain uses TRBV11-2 and TRBJ1-1, with 8 bases matching TRBD1. V was clipped by 5 bases and J by 11 bases; unmatched bases: 13. The CDR3 is 14 residues long. Germline-derived CDR1 and CDR2 are SGHAT and FQNNGV. The CDR3 sequence: CASSLLPGGAGAFF. Written as DNA, the CDR3 is TGTGCCAGCAGCCTTCTCCCAGGGGGCGCGGGGGCTTTCTTT.

This clonotype was picked up a small number of times. The rearrangement joins TRBV5-1 to TRBJ2-3; a weak D match, TRBD2 (5 bases). This CDR3 has 13 residues. V dropped 5 bases and J dropped 4 bases, with 11 bases sitting between them. Germline V gene lookup returns CDR1 SGHRS and CDR2 YFSETQ. The CDR3 DNA reads TGCGCCAGCAGGAGGGAAAGCGCAGATACGCAGTATTTT. Translation: CASRRESADTQYF.

This clonotype was seen a handful of times. The J gene is TRBJ2-7, the V gene TRBV20-1, with a weak D call TRBD1 (6 bases). V shed 3 bases and J shed 7 bases, with 10 bases lying between them. Germline V gene sequence: CDR1 DFQATT, CDR2 SNEGSKA (reference sequence). The CDR3 runs to 11 residues. CDR3 sequence reads: CSASLGQEQYF. Written as DNA, the CDR3 is TGCAGTGCTAGTCTAGGACAGGAGCAGTACTTC.

This clonotype turned up a few times. The V call is TRBV10-2, the J call TRBJ2-1, with D possibly being TRBD2 (6 bases). The CDR3 totals 15 residues. V dropped 0 bases and J dropped 8 bases, with 14 bases sitting between them. Germline V gives CDR1 WSHSY, CDR2 SAAADI. This CDR3 is CASSESNGWGDEQFF. The CDR3 DNA reads as TGCGCCAGCAGTGAGTCAAACGGGTGGGGGGATGAGCAGTTCTTC.

This clonotype was counted only a few times. The rearrangement links TRBV20-1 to TRBJ2-7; the D is unclear. This CDR3 has 14 residues. In germline, CDR1 is DFQATT, CDR2 SNEGSKA (reference sequence). The germline V and J ends were trimmed by 1 base and 3 bases, with 13 bases remaining between them. CDR3 coding DNA: TGCAGTGCTAGAGCCGAAGTTAACGGCTACGAGCAGTACTTC. Translating it yields CSARAEVNGYEQYF.

This clonotype was counted many times. The rearrangement joins TRBV7-9 to TRBJ2-1; TRBD2 agrees at 7 bases. V lost 5 bases to trimming and J lost 3 bases; unmatched junction nucleotides: 7. There are 15 residues in the CDR3. CDR1 is SEHNR, CDR2 FQNEAQ, per germline (reference sequence). The CDR3 region is CASSPLGGDYNEQFF. The CDR3 DNA is TGTGCCAGCAGCCCCTTGGGGGGGGACTACAATGAGCAGTTCTTC.

The chain has TRBV28 and TRBJ2-7; D ambiguous. Germline-derived CDR1 and CDR2 are MDHEN and SYDVKM. The CDR3 runs 14 residues. Trimming left V 6 bases short and J 2 bases short, with 14 bases between. This CDR3 is CASRPETGTYEQYF. The CDR3 region has the DNA TGTGCCAGCAGGCCAGAGACGGGTACCTACGAGCAGTACTTC.

The rearrangement uses TRBV10-3 and TRBJ2-1; D is unclear. The better agreement between TRBJ2-7 and the DNA end casts doubt on the J call. Germline V CDR1 and CDR2: ENHRY, SYGVKD. The CDR3 extends over 13 amino acids. The CDR3 sequence is CASRIEVSYEQYF. DNA for the CDR3: TGTGCCTCCCGGATCGAGGTATCCTACGAGCAGTACTTC.

This clonotype was counted a few times. The DNA for the CDR3 is TGTGCCACCAGCCTACAGGGGAATTTCAATGAGCAGTTCTTC. This sequence encodes CATSLQGNFNEQFF. The chain joins TRBV24-1 to TRBJ2-1, with 7 positions matching TRBD1. The CDR3 totals 14 residues. Germline CDR1 is KGHDR and CDR2 is SFDVKD. Germline trimming cut 7 bases from V and 6 bases from J; bases unmatched to any gene: 8.

This sequence joins TRBV29-1 and TRBJ2-1; 7 positions match TRBD2. Germline values: CDR1 SQVTM, CDR2 ANQGSEA. The V gene end was trimmed by 2 bases and the J gene end by 0 bases; junction bases not matched to a gene: 10. The CDR3 sequence is 17 residues long. The CDR3 DNA reads TGCAGCGTTGAATTAACTAGCGACGAAAGCTCCTACAATGAGCAGTTCTTC. It is translated as CSVELTSDESSYNEQFF.

The chain is built from TRBV27 and TRBJ2-7, with a tentative D call TRBD1 (6 bases). The germline CDR1 and CDR2 sequences are MNHEY and SMNVEV (reference sequence). CDR3 length equals 13 residues. Trimming pared 7 bases from V and 0 bases from J, leaving 10 bases between. CDR3 in DNA: TGTGCCAGCAAGAGGGGGTTCTCCTACGAGCAGTACTTC. It translates to CASKRGFSYEQYF.

The V and J genes are TRBV7-3 and TRBJ1-1; D uncertain. With 4 bases removed from V and 4 bases from J, the gap between germline ends came to 10 bases. The CDR3 is 13 amino acids. CDR1 and CDR2 from the germline V gene are SGHTA and FQGTGA. CDR3 in DNA: TGTGCCAGCAGCTCGTCCGGAGCCACTGAAGCTTTCTTT. It is translated as CASSSSGATEAFF.

For this clonotype: The germline gene is not matched at one end of the junction; a read error may be the cause. The V and J genes are TRBV7-2 and TRBJ2-5, with D perhaps TRBD2 (5 bases). Germline-derived CDR1 and CDR2 are SGHTA and FQGNSA. The CDR3 has 13 amino acids. The chain's CDR3 is CASSLGAAETQCF. CDR3 coding DNA: TGTGCCAGCAGCTTAGGCGCAGCGGAGACCCAGTGCTTC.

This clonotype was seen at least ten times. The rearrangement uses TRBV28 and TRBJ1-2; the D is unclear. Germline V lookup: CDR1 MDHEN, CDR2 SYDVKM. The germline V and J ends were trimmed by 5 bases and 5 bases, with 6 bases remaining between them. The CDR3 contains 11 residues. The CDR3 coding sequence is TGTGCCAGCAGTCTTCTTTATGGCTACACCTTC. It encodes CASSLLYGYTF.

This sequence joins TRBV6-1 and TRBJ2-2, with 8 nucleotides matching TRBD2. Looked up from germline, CDR1 is MNHNS and CDR2 is SASEGT. This CDR3 is built from 15 residues. Losses at the gene ends were 2 bases for V and 3 bases for J; bases not matched to a gene: 2. This CDR3 is CASSETSGDTGELFF. CDR3 in DNA: TGTGCCAGCAGTGAAACTAGCGGTGACACCGGGGAGCTGTTTTTT.

V and J are TRBV15 and TRBJ2-7; 9 positions match TRBD1. The V segment lost 8 bases and the J segment 3 bases; nucleotides outside the gene matches: 5. The CDR3 consists of 13 residues. Germline V gene data show CDR1 as LNHNV and CDR2 as YYDKDF (reference sequence). The CDR3: CATLQGAYYEQYF. CDR3 coding DNA: TGTGCCACCTTACAGGGGGCCTACTACGAGCAGTACTTC.

This clonotype was picked up a small number of times. V gene TRBV4-1 combines with J gene TRBJ2-1; D gene unclear. CDR3 size: 13 residues. The germline V gene encodes CDR1 MGHRA and CDR2 YSYEKL. Trimming shortened V by 4 bases and J by 7 bases, and 11 bases separated the two germline ends. The CDR3 spells CASSPNLGNEQFF. CDR3 coding DNA: TGCGCCAGCAGCCCGAACCTGGGAAATGAGCAGTTCTTC.

The CDR3 DNA reads TGTGCCAGCAGTTCCTCTATAAACTATGGCTACACCTTC. This sequence encodes CASSSSINYGYTF. The chain carries TRBV27 and TRBJ1-2; D call uncertain. The CDR3 contains 13 residues. The germline CDR1 and CDR2 sequences are MNHEY and SMNVEV (reference sequence). Trimming took 4 bases from V and 2 from J, leaving 8 bases between them.